The source of this T cell receptor (beta chain) is a study of T cells in localized non-small cell lung cancer. V shed 0 bases and J shed 1 base, with 1 base lying between them. Germline V gene lookup returns CDR1 PRHDT and CDR2 FYEKMQ (reference sequence). The CDR3 consists of 12 residues. Sequenced by immunoSEQ multiplex PCR; TCRdb stores in-frame clones only, minus some. The sample consists of about 23,000 clones, 90% of them appearing once. The genes are TRBV13 and TRBJ2-7; D is undetermined. The specimen comprised peripheral blood, sampled before any cancer treatment. This sequence originates from a woman aged 35-75 years with stage I lung adenocarcinoma. This chain's CDR3 is CASSLGSYEQYF. The CDR3, as DNA: TGTGCCAGCAGCTTAGGGTCCTACGAGCAGTACTTC. The variable domain in full, with the rest retrieved from reference TRBV13 and TRBJ2-7, is AAGVIQSPRHLIKEKRETATLKCYPIPRHDTVYWYQQGPGQDPQFLISFYEKMQSDKGSIPDRFSAQQFSDYHSELNMSSLELGDSALYFCASSLGSYEQYFGPGTRLTVT.